Sequencing of this TCR beta chain was carried out in a study of identical twins (TCRdb year 2016). Background on the whole study: TCR alpha and beta repertoires from monozygotic twins, unrelated adults of various ages and cord blood were deep-sequenced to test whether fetal clonotypes persist. To rule out contamination, replicate twin experiments were performed at different times with different library preparation protocols.

Broad study findings and their caveats: Because the same donors could not be followed over many years, the conclusions depended on cross-sectional statistical analysis. Zero-insertion analyses could be partly confounded by invariant T cells such as MAIT and iNKT, though diverse VJ usage argued against such confounding for most clonotypes. Fewer insertions were carried by abundant cord blood beta clonotypes, a similar but weaker trend appeared in young adult naive repertoires, and no such trend appeared in memory repertoires. In monozygotic twins, out-of-frame TCR alpha sharing was systematically underestimated by recombination models, although the models agreed with sharing between unrelated individuals. A weaker excess of twin sharing was found in beta out-of-frame sequences because the signal-to-noise ratio was lowered by fewer shared sequences. Compared with coincidental sharing between unrelated individuals, an excess of low generation-probability sequences was observed among out-of-frame TCR alpha sequences shared between twins.

On this clonotype: Its specific antigen is unknown. Per-base quality was not reported, and no clone a single base away is much larger than it.

From a lookup of the germline V gene (reference sequence), CDR1 and CDR2 are DFQATT and SNEGSKA. The CDR3 starts with the cysteine, ends with the phenylalanine, and has 13 residues. The read is trimmed to its CDR3 DNA, 39 bases read in frame from base 1. Unmatched junction bases come to 3, with V trimmed by 5 bases and J by 7 bases. Libraries were built with 5' RACE. TCRdb records Illumina HiSeq 2000 as the sequencer. A universal primer binding site was added through template switching, and the final cDNA carried a unique molecular identifier so that TCR cDNA molecules could be counted accurately. First-strand cDNA for TCR alpha and beta chains was synthesized from specific primers in the conserved constant-segment region. To control for contamination, each cDNA library was double barcoded with a SMART-Mk sample barcode plus Illumina barcodes. TruSeq adapter sequences along with Illumina sample barcodes were introduced in two successive PCR steps. The Illumina HiSeq platform was used with custom primers to sequence TCR alpha and beta cDNA libraries. As for the original processing: Unique molecular identifiers were extracted from raw reads with MiGEC, and CDR3 positions were determined with MiXCR. Recombination models were inferred per individual with the repgenHMM and IGoR tools using an EM algorithm. The analysis of shared clonotypes was done with the tcR package in R, with sharing normalized by the product of cloneset sizes. To study raw recombination free of thymic and clonal selection effects, out-of-frame nonproductive sequences were analyzed. Using fastp trimming at Q25 and MiXCR clonotype assembly, TCRdb reanalyzed the public sequencing data and kept in-frame beta chains. Every distinct CDR3 protein forms one entry, paired with its most common genes and DNA. What appears here as the V and J calls and clone size reflects TCRdb's work, not the paper's. In this sample the table shows roughly 1,500,000 distinct CDR3 sequences, around a third of which occur a single time. The ten most abundant clones make up 0.25% to 0.3% of the sample.

Every donor in the study was a healthy Caucasian. Sequenced input: cord blood. This TCR came from a newborn girl in good health. The receptor chain draws on TRBV20-1 and TRBJ1-6; 9 bases in the middle match TRBD1. CDR3 region: CSAGDRANSPLHF. The nucleotides read TGCAGTGCTGGGGACAGGGCGAATTCACCCCTCCACTTT.